This T cell receptor (beta chain) emerged from a study of blood T cell repertoires in COVID-19. Study-level information: COVID-19 samples from acute and convalescent phases originated in the United States, Italy and Spain.

Donors in Cohort 3 who had recovered were those with two negative PCRs, healthcare professional clearance, or resolution of their symptoms. The CDR3 length is 14 residues. The V and J ends lost 3 bases and 7 bases respectively, with 12 bases between them. Germline CDR1 is LNHNV and CDR2 is YYDKDF (reference sequence). This clone was seen only a few times. Authors' data handling: Quantification of nucleated cells was approximated via reference gene primer amplification. Method: immunoSEQ multiplex PCR; TCRdb's copy keeps in-frame clones and lacks some. V and J calls and clone size are those listed in that table; D and trimming were worked out from the DNA. The repertoire has some 180,000 clones, approximately 85% of them found once; the top ten carry roughly 6%.

Sample: PBMCs or T cells enriched from blood (not recorded which). The source of this sequence is a middle-aged man who had recovered from COVID-19. The chain carries TRBV15 and TRBJ1-4, with D possibly TRBD1 on 6 matching bases. This CDR3 reads CATSSYREGEKLFF. The CDR3 coding sequence is TGTGCCACCAGCAGCTACAGGGAAGGTGAAAAACTGTTTTTT.